Following are 27 T cell receptor beta chains from one sample sequenced in a study of T-cell reconstitution after alpha-beta-depleted transplantation in children. Construction of the TCRbeta library involved unique molecular identifiers. TCRdb called the PCR reads again in MiXCR, with one record for every CDR3 protein. The sample lists fewer than 150,000 distinct CDR3 sequences, approximately 22% occurring once. The sample was PBMCs, mostly from graft donor cells, taken 180 days after TCRalphabeta/CD19-depleted stem cell transplant. The origin of the receptors is a male patient aged 2 to 9 who had a stem cell transplant for chronic granulomatous disease, so the T cells may come from the graft donor.

The V gene is TRBV11-2, the J gene TRBJ2-1; 14 bases line up with TRBD2. Germline V gene lookup returns CDR1 SGHAT and CDR2 FQNNGV. This CDR3 has 18 amino acids. V lost 4 bases to trimming and J lost 9 bases; unmatched junction nucleotides: 14. The CDR3 DNA sequence: TGTGCCAGCAGCTCACCGGGACTAGCGGGGGACCCAAGTAGTGAGCAGTTCTTC. Protein: CASSSPGLAGDPSSEQFF.

In DNA form, the CDR3 reads TGCGCCAGCAGCGGGAGGGGAGCCTCCTACAATGAGCAGTTCTTC. Protein: CASSGRGASYNEQFF. The chain uses TRBV5-1 and TRBJ2-1; 7 bases fit TRBD2. CDR3 length: 15 residues. Germline V gives CDR1 SGHRS, CDR2 YFSETQ. J was trimmed by 0 bases and V by 4 bases; bases with no gene match: 4.

Worth noting for this clonotype: This likely comes from a read error, as the CDR3 has no conserved phenylalanine or tryptophan at its end. The chain links TRBV20-1 to TRBJ2-3; TRBD2 is a possible D gene (5 bases). V lost 5 bases, J lost 2 bases, and 14 bases lay in between. The CDR3 consists of 14 residues. CDR1 is DFQATT, CDR2 SNEGSKA, per germline (reference sequence). The CDR3 sequence: CSAYSGYSTDTQYL. In DNA form, the CDR3 reads TGCAGTGCTTACAGCGGCTACTCCACAGATACGCAGTATTTG.

This chain links TRBV28 with TRBJ2-4; 9 nucleotides agree with TRBD1. This CDR3 contains 15 residues. Losses at the gene ends were 6 bases for V and 1 base for J; bases not matched to a gene: 4. Germline V lookup: CDR1 MDHEN, CDR2 SYDVKM. CDR3 loop: CASRTGGFAKNIQYF. CDR3 bases: TGTGCCAGCAGGACAGGGGGGTTCGCCAAAAACATTCAGTACTTC.

This clonotype has just a few counts. The chain is built from TRBV20-1 and TRBJ2-5; possible D gene TRBD2, 6 bases. V was trimmed by 0 bases and J by 2 bases, leaving 13 bases between them. The CDR3 length is 15 residues. Germline loops: CDR1 DFQATT, CDR2 SNEGSKA (reference sequence). DNA of the CDR3: TGCAGTGCTAGAGACTATGGGGAGGCGCAAGAGACCCAGTACTTC. Protein sequence: CSARDYGEAQETQYF.

This clonotype was seen many times. The chain is built from TRBV20-1 and TRBJ2-7; 9 bases are a match to TRBD1. V dropped 5 bases and J dropped 2; count of bases not matched to a gene: 10. Germline-derived CDR1 and CDR2 are DFQATT and SNEGSKA (reference sequence). The CDR3 spans 15 residues. Here the CDR3 reads CSARGQGPLTYEQYF. The CDR3 DNA reads as TGCAGTGCTCGCGGACAGGGGCCCCTCACCTACGAGCAGTACTTC.

The sample holds many counts of this clonotype. The rearrangement uses TRBV12-3 or TRBV12-4 and TRBJ1-2, with D hard to call. The CDR3 is 12 residues long. V was trimmed by 0 bases and J by 4 bases, leaving 3 bases between them. In DNA form, the CDR3 reads TGTGCCAGCAGTTTAGCGAGCTATGGCTACACCTTC. This sequence encodes CASSLASYGYTF.

This clonotype has ten or more counts. The chain uses TRBV12-3 or TRBV12-4 and TRBJ2-4; 11 positions match TRBD2. The J segment lost 1 base and the V segment lost 1 base, leaving 6 bases of the junction unmatched. This CDR3 has 18 amino acids. The CDR3 nucleotides are TGTGCCAGCAGTTTAGTTAGCGGGAGGGCCCCGGCCAAAAACATTCAGTACTTC. It yields the protein CASSLVSGRAPAKNIQYF.

The CDR3 bases are TGTGCCAGCAGTTGGGGTCTTAATAGCAATCAGCCCCAGCATTTT. It yields the protein CASSWGLNSNQPQHF. V and J are TRBV12-3 or TRBV12-4 and TRBJ1-5, with D unresolved. Between the trimmed V and J ends, which lost 4 bases and 0 bases, there was a span of 10 bases. The CDR3 extends over 15 amino acids.

This clonotype has a count of ten or more. V gene TRBV9 combines with J gene TRBJ2-7; no clear D. The CDR3 sequence is 14 residues long. Trimming removed 4 bases at V and 0 bases at J, with 11 bases between. Germline assignment: CDR1 SGDLS and CDR2 YYNGEE. Written as DNA, the CDR3 is TGTGCCAGCAGCCCCCAAAAGGGCTCCTACGAGCAGTACTTC. The encoded protein is CASSPQKGSYEQYF.

The rearrangement joins TRBV20-1 to TRBJ2-1; 9 nucleotides align to TRBD2. The CDR3 contains 14 residues. The germline gives CDR1 DFQATT, CDR2 SNEGSKA (reference sequence). The junction had 6 bases not matched to a gene; V was cut back by 1 base and J by 8 bases. CDR3 in amino acids: CSARGTSEVDEQFF. The CDR3 bases are TGCAGTGCTAGAGGGACTAGCGAAGTCGATGAGCAGTTCTTC.

This clonotype was detected only a few times. This chain joins TRBV29-1 and TRBJ2-1; D tentatively reads TRBD1 or TRBD2 (6 bases each). V lost 7 bases and J lost 0, with 22 bases in between. From germline, CDR1 is SQVTM and CDR2 ANQGSEA. CDR3 length equals 17 residues. The CDR3 sequence: CSARGGGPSLSYNEQFF. The CDR3 nucleotides are TGCAGCGCTAGAGGAGGGGGTCCATCCCTCTCCTACAATGAGCAGTTCTTC.

This clonotype has ten or more counts. The gene calls are TRBV29-1 and TRBJ1-1, with D possibly TRBD1 on 5 matching bases. Looked up from germline, CDR1 is SQVTM and CDR2 is ANQGSEA. CDR3 length equals 12 residues. The germline V and J ends were trimmed by 7 bases and 2 bases, with 11 bases remaining between them. CDR3 DNA sequence: TGCAGCGGCAGGGTAGCTAACACTGAAGCTTTCTTT. It codes for CSGRVANTEAFF.

This chain uses TRBV12-3 or TRBV12-4 with TRBJ2-4; perhaps TRBD1 as D (6 bases). The CDR3 covers 17 residues. With 2 bases removed from V and 2 bases from J, the gap between germline ends came to 16 bases. CDR3 in DNA: TGTGCCAGCAGTTTAATTTACAGGGAAATAACCAAAAACATTCAGTACTTC. Its translation is CASSLIYREITKNIQYF.

The table lists this clonotype with a count of one. The CDR3 region is CASSYGLEAYNEQFF. DNA of the CDR3: TGCGCCAGCAGTTACGGACTAGAGGCCTACAATGAGCAGTTCTTC. The chain links TRBV10-2 to TRBJ2-1, with 7 bases fitting TRBD2. The CDR3 consists of 15 residues. Germline assignment: CDR1 WSHSY and CDR2 SAAADI. V lost 5 bases, J lost 2 bases, and 6 bases stayed unmatched.

The chain joins TRBV29-1 to TRBJ1-2, with 7 bases identical to TRBD1. CDR3 length equals 13 residues. Germline CDR1 is SQVTM and CDR2 is ANQGSEA. Germline trimming cut 7 bases from V and 4 bases from J; bases unmatched to any gene: 9. The CDR3 DNA reads TGCAGCGCCGTCGACAGGGCCGCCTATGGCTACACCTTC. Translated, it gives CSAVDRAAYGYTF.

This rearrangement joins TRBV11-2 to TRBJ2-3; TRBD2 aligns across 12 bases. Germline-derived CDR1 and CDR2 are SGHAT and FQNNGV. The length of the CDR3 is 17 residues. V lost 4 bases, J lost 3 bases, and 8 bases stayed unmatched. The CDR3 sequence: CASSSGLAGGPTDTQYF. CDR3 in DNA: TGTGCCAGCAGCTCGGGTCTAGCGGGAGGGCCAACAGATACGCAGTATTTT.

This clonotype has just a few counts. The junction departs from the called germline gene at one end, perhaps through a read error. This chain links TRBV4-2 with TRBJ1-3, with TRBD1 identical over 10 bases. This CDR3 contains 17 residues. Looked up from germline, CDR1 is LGHNA and CDR2 is YNFKEQ. CDR3 loop: CARSPGQGNVRRNTIYF. CDR3 DNA: TGTGCCAGGAGCCCGGGACAGGGGAATGTTCGTCGAAACACCATATATTTT.

In its sample, this clonotype was seen a few times. CDR3 coding DNA: TGTGCCAGCAGCTTAGCGTTAGGGGCGGGAGGAGCCTACGAGCAGTACTTC. Translating gives CASSLALGAGGAYEQYF. V usage is TRBV7-2 and J usage is TRBJ2-7, with TRBD2 matching over 8 bases. CDR1 and CDR2 (germline): SGHTA, FQGNSA. V lost 0 bases and J lost 2; bases outside the gene matches: 9. The CDR3 sequence is 17 residues long.

This clonotype was counted many times. This chain's CDR3 is CASSPRKNIQYF. The CDR3 bases are TGTGCCAGCAGTCCCCGCAAAAACATTCAGTACTTC. The chain recombines TRBV12-3 or TRBV12-4 with TRBJ2-4; D call uncertain. CDR3 length: 12 residues. With 5 bases removed from V and 3 bases from J, the gap between germline ends came to 5 bases.

This clonotype was seen ten or more times. V is TRBV28 and J is TRBJ2-7; D is uncertain. Germline V gene data show CDR1 as MDHEN and CDR2 as SYDVKM. The CDR3 totals 14 residues. The V end was cut by 2 bases, the J end by 7 bases, with 15 bases between. In DNA, the CDR3 is TGTGCCAGCAGTTTAAGCCGGGTATCCATGGAGCAGTACTTC. Translating gives CASSLSRVSMEQYF.

V is TRBV2 and J is TRBJ2-7; D call uncertain. Germline values: CDR1 SNHLY, CDR2 FYNNEI. Trimming shortened V by 8 bases and J by 4 bases, and 0 bases separated the two germline ends. There are 8 residues in the CDR3. CDR3 residues: CASYEQYF. In nucleotides, the CDR3 is TGTGCCAGCTACGAGCAGTACTTC.

The rearrangement joins TRBV5-1 to TRBJ2-6, with 7 positions matching TRBD1. CDR1 is SGHRS and CDR2 is YFSETQ in the germline V gene. This CDR3 comprises 17 residues. J gave up 0 bases and V 0 bases, and 3 bases lay outside the gene matches. The CDR3 DNA follows: TGCGCCAGCAGCTTGGGGACAGGAATCTCTGGGGCCAACGTCCTGACTTTC. Residues: CASSLGTGISGANVLTF.

This chain uses TRBV28 with TRBJ2-7; perhaps TRBD1 as D (5 bases). There are 17 residues in the CDR3. V was pared by 3 bases and J by 0 bases, with 18 bases between. The germline gives CDR1 MDHEN, CDR2 SYDVKM. The CDR3 spells CASSFVPLWGSSYEQYF. CDR3 DNA sequence: TGTGCCAGCAGTTTTGTCCCCTTGTGGGGCAGCTCCTACGAGCAGTACTTC.

The chain links TRBV5-1 to TRBJ2-1; D remains ambiguous. CDR1 and CDR2 from the germline V gene are SGHRS and YFSETQ. V was clipped by 0 bases and J by 8 bases, with 3 bases between them. The CDR3 spans 11 residues. The CDR3 nucleotides read TGCGCCAGCAGCTTGGTGGATGAGCAGTTCTTC. The encoded protein is CASSLVDEQFF.

In its sample, this clonotype was seen many times. The chain employs TRBV5-6 and TRBJ2-3, with D tentatively TRBD1 (5 bases). V was pared by 2 bases and J by 2 bases, with 9 bases between. The CDR3 is 14 amino acids. Germline CDR1 and CDR2: SGHDT and YYEEEE. The CDR3 DNA follows: TGTGCCAGCAGCTTTCAGGGCCTCACAGATACGCAGTATTTT. Its translation: CASSFQGLTDTQYF.

The chain couples TRBV5-5 to TRBJ2-1; possibly TRBD1 for D (5 bases). The V end lost 0 bases, the J end lost 3 bases, and 13 bases lay between the germline ends. Germline V gene sequence: CDR1 SGHKS, CDR2 YYEKEE (reference sequence). The CDR3 loop spans 16 amino acids. As DNA, the CDR3 is TGTGCCAGCAGCTTGGTGGGGCACAATTACTACAATGAGCAGTTCTTC. Protein sequence: CASSLVGHNYYNEQFF.